This T cell receptor (beta chain) was observed in a study of monozygotic twins with inflammatory bowel disease. No DNA is given; TCRdb re-called the 5' RACE reads and lists each CDR3 protein once. Its clone listing holds about 160,000 distinct CDR3 sequences. CDR3 length: 14 amino acids. Germline lookup yields CDR1 LGHNA and CDR2 YNFKEQ. V is TRBV4-2 and J is TRBJ1-1. Material: blood. The clonotype comes from a human donor with ulcerative colitis or Crohn's disease, or a healthy co-twin of an affected twin (not recorded which). The CDR3 sequence: CASSLAGMNTEAFF.